This T cell receptor (beta chain) stems from a study of T-cell reconstitution after alpha-beta-depleted transplantation in children. The sample holds many counts of this clonotype. Germline V gives CDR1 DFQATT, CDR2 SNEGSKA (reference sequence). The CDR3 sequence is 15 residues long. The J segment lost 2 bases and the V segment lost 1 base, leaving 5 bases of the junction unmatched. Construction of the TCRbeta library involved unique molecular identifiers. TCRdb processed the PCR reads anew with MiXCR; each CDR3 protein has one entry. The sample contains some 240,000 distinct CDR3 sequences, around 12% of which appear only once.

V usage is TRBV20-1 and J usage is TRBJ2-7; 10 bases are shared with TRBD2. This sequence originates from a human donor who donated a stem cell graft to a child with acute lymphoblastic leukemia. Sequenced material: PBMCs from the stem cell graft donor, taken from the stem cell graft. Here the CDR3 DNA reads TGCAGTGCTAGAGGTGGGACTAGCGATACCTACGAGCAGTACTTC. Its translation: CSARGGTSDTYEQYF.